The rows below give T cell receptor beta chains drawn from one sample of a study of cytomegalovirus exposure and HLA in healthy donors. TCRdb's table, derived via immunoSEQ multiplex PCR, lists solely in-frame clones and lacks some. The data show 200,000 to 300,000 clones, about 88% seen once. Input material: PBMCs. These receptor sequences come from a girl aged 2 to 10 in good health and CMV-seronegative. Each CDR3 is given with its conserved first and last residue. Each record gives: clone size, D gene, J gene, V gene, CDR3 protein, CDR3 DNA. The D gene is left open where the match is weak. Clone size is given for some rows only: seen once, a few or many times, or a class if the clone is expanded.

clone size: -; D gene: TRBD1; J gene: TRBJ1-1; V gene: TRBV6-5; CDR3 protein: CASRRDSSNTEAFF; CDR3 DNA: TGTGCCAGCAGAAGGGACAGTTCGAACACTGAAGCTTTCTTT
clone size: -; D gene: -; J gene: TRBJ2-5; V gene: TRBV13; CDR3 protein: CASSLQGRETQYF; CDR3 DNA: TGTGCCAGCAGCTTACAGGGCCGGGAGACCCAGTACTTC
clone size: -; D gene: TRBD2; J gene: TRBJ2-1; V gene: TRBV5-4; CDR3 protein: CASSQTSGSALF; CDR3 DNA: TGTGCCAGCAGCCAGACTAGCGGGAGTGCGCTCTTC
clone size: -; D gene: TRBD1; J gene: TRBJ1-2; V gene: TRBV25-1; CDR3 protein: CASSTGTEGYTF; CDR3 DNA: TGTGCCAGCAGTACAGGGACAGAAGGCTACACCTTC
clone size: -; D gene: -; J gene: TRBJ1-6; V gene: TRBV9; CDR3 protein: CASSTDSSYNSPLHF; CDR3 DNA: TGTGCCAGCAGCACCGATAGCTCCTATAATTCACCCCTCCACTTT
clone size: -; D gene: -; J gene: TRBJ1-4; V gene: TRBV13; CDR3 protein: CASSLGQVEKLFF; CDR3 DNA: TGTGCCAGCAGCTTGGGACAAGTGGAAAAACTGTTTTTT
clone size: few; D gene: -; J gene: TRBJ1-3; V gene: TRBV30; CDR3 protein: CAWSPPGGSSGNTIYF; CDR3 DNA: TGTGCCTGGAGCCCTCCTGGGGGCAGCTCTGGAAACACCATATATTTT
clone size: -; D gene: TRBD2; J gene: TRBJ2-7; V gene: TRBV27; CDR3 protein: CASGLAGGYEQYF; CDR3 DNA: TGTGCCAGCGGACTAGCGGGAGGGTACGAGCAGTACTTC
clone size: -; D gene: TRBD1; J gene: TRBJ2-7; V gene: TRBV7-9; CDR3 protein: CASSSGQGSDEQYF; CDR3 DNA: TGTGCCAGCAGCTCGGGACAGGGGAGCGACGAGCAGTACTTC
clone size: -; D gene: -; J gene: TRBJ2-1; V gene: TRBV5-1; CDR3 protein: CASSLSGYRDNEQFF; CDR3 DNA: TGCGCCAGCAGCTTGTCAGGGTATAGGGACAATGAGCAGTTCTTC
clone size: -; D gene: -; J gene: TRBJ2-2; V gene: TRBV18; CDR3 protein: CASFSGTPTPGELFF; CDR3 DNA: TGTGCCAGCTTTTCCGGGACTCCCACACCCGGGGAGCTGTTTTTT
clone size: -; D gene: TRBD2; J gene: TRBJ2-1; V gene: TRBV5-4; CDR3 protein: CASSPGRGGGNEQFF; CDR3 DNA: TGTGCCAGCAGTCCGGGGCGGGGGGGCGGGAATGAGCAGTTCTTC
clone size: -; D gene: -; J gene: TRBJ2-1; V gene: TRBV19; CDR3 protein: CASSIQGGRYNEQFF; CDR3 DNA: TGTGCCAGTAGTATACAGGGGGGCCGCTACAATGAGCAGTTCTTC
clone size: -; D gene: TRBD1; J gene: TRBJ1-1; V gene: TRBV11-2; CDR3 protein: CASTPGQFSSGAFF; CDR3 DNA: TGTGCCAGCACCCCGGGACAGTTCTCTTCCGGAGCTTTCTTT
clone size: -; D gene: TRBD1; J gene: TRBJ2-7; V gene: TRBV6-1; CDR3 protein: CASNEVGQGAREQYF; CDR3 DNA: TGTGCCAGCAATGAAGTAGGACAGGGGGCGAGGGAGCAGTACTTC
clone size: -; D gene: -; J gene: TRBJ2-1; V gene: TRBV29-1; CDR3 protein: CSVGRLALYNEQFF; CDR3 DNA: TGCAGCGTTGGTCGTCTAGCGTTGTACAATGAGCAGTTCTTC
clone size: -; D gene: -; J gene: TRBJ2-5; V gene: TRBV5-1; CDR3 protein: CASSPLVTEETQYF; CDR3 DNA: TGCGCCAGCAGCCCACTTGTCACCGAAGAGACCCAGTACTTC
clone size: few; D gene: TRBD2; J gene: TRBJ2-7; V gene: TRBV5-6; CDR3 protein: CASSKGLAGDEQYF; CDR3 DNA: TGTGCCAGCAGCAAGGGACTAGCGGGGGACGAGCAGTACTTC
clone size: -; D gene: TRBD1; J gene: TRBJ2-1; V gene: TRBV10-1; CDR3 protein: CASSIPGQAPNEQFF; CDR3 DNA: TGCGCCAGCAGTATACCGGGACAGGCCCCCAATGAGCAGTTCTTC
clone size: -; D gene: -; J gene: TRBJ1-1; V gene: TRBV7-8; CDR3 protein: CASSLGEATEAFF; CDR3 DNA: TGTGCCAGCAGCTTAGGGGAGGCAACTGAAGCTTTCTTT
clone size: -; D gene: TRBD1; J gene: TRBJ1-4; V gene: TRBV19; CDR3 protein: CASSMSGTGFIGNEKLFF; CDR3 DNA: TGTGCCAGTAGTATGTCTGGGACAGGGTTTATTGGTAATGAAAAACTGTTTTTT
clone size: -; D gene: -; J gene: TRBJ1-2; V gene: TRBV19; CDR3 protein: CASSIVGGSYTF; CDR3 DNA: TGTGCCAGTAGTATAGTAGGAGGCAGCTACACCTTC
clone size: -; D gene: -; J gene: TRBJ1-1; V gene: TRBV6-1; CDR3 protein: CASSGVSPGNTEAFF; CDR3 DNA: TGTGCCAGCAGTGGGGTCTCCCCGGGGAACACTGAAGCTTTCTTT
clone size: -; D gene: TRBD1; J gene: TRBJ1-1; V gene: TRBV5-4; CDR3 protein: CASSIRQGPNTEAFF; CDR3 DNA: TGTGCCAGCAGCATCCGACAGGGACCGAACACTGAAGCTTTCTTT
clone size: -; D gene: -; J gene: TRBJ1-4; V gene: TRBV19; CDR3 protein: CASSIRLGAADEKLFF; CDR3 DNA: TGTGCCAGTAGTATCCGCTTGGGGGCGGCGGATGAAAAACTGTTTTTT
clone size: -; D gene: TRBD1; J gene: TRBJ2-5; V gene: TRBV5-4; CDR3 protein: CASSPTGGGETQYF; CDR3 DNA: TGTGCCAGCAGCCCGACAGGGGGAGGAGAGACCCAGTACTTC
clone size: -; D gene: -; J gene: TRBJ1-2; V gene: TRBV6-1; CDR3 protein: CASSGQFYGYTF; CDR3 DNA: TGTGCCAGCAGTGGTCAGTTCTATGGCTACACCTTC
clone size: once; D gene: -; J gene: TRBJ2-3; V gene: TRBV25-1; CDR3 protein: CASSWAGTDTQYF; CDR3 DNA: TGTGCCAGCAGTTGGGCAGGCACAGATACGCAGTATTTT
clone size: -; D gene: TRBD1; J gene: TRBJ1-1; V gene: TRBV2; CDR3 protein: CASNPGQAPRLNTEAFF; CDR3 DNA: TGTGCCAGCAATCCGGGACAGGCCCCACGATTGAACACTGAAGCTTTCTTT
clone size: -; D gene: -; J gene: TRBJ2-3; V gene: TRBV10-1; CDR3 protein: CASRGDQGTDTQYF; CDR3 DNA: TGCGCCAGCAGGGGCGACCAGGGGACAGATACGCAGTATTTT
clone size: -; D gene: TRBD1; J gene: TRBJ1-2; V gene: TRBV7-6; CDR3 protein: CASSLGIGTGFGTYGYTF; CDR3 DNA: TGTGCCAGCAGCTTGGGCATCGGGACAGGGTTCGGGACATATGGCTACACCTTC
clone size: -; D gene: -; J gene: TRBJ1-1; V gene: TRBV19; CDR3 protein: CASSDRGNTEAFF; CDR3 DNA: TGTGCCAGTAGTGATAGGGGGAACACTGAAGCTTTCTTT
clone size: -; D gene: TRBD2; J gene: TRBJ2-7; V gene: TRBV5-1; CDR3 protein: CASSQAASGRANEQYF; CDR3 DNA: TGCGCCAGCAGCCAGGCGGCGAGCGGGAGGGCCAACGAGCAGTACTTC
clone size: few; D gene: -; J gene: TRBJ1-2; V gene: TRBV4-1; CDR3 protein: CASSQGGSLSDRGYTF; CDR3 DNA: TGCGCCAGCAGCCAAGGGGGCAGCCTCTCTGACAGAGGCTACACCTTC
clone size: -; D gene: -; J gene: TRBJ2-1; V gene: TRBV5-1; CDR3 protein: CASSSLEVSYNEQFF; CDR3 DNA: TGCGCCAGCAGCTCCCTGGAGGTCTCCTACAATGAGCAGTTCTTC
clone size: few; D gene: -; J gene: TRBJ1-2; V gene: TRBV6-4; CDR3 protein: CASSANSRDKPNYGYTF; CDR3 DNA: TGTGCCAGCAGTGCGAATTCCCGGGACAAACCAAACTATGGCTACACCTTC
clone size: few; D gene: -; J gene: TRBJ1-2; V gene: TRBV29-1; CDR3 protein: CSVGDHNGYTF; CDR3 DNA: TGCAGCGTCGGGGATCATAATGGCTACACCTTC
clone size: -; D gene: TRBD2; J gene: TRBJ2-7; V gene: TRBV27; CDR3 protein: CASRIERESLEQYF; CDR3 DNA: TGTGCCAGCAGAATCGAGCGGGAATCCCTCGAGCAGTACTTC
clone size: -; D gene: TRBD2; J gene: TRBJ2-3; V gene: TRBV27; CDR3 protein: CASNRGRVTTDTQYF; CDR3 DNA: TGTGCCAGCAATCGGGGGAGGGTTACCACAGATACGCAGTATTTT
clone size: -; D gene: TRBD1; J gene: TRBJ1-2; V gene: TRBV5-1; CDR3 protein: CASSSDRGLVGGYTF; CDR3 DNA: TGCGCCAGCAGCTCAGACAGGGGGTTGGTCGGTGGCTACACCTTC
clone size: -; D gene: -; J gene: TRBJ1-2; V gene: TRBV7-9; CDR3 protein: CASSLVGQGLYTF; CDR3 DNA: TGTGCCAGCAGCTTAGTGGGGCAGGGCCTCTACACCTTC
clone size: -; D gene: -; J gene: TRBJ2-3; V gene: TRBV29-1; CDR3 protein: CSASRRTTSTDTQYF; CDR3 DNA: TGCAGCGCCTCTCGGCGAACTACTAGCACAGATACGCAGTATTTT
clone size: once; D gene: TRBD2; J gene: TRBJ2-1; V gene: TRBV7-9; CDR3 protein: CASRELAGGPDEQFF; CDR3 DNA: TGTGCCAGCAGGGAACTAGCGGGAGGCCCGGATGAGCAGTTCTTC
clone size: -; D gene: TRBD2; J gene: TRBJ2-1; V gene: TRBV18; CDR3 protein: CASSRAGGLYNEQFF; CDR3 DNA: TGTGCCAGCTCTCGAGCGGGGGGGCTCTACAATGAGCAGTTCTTC
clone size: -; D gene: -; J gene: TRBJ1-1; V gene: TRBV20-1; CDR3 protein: CSPSTEAFF; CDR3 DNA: TGCAGCCCTTCCACTGAAGCTTTCTTT
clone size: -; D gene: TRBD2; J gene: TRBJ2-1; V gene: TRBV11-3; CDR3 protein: CASSFAGLAGASSYNEQFF; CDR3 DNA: TGTGCCAGCAGCTTTGCGGGACTAGCGGGGGCCAGCTCCTACAATGAGCAGTTCTTC
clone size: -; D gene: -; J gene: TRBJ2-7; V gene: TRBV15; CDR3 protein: CATSREGGTYEQYF; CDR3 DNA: TGTGCCACCAGCAGAGAGGGGGGAACCTACGAGCAGTACTTC
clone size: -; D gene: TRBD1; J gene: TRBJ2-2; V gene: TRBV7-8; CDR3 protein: CASSPRFAGQANTGELFF; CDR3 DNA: TGTGCCAGCAGCCCACGATTCGCGGGACAGGCGAACACCGGGGAGCTGTTTTTT
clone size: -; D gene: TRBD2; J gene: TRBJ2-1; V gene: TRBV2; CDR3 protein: CASLSGRYNEQFF; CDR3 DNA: TGTGCCAGCCTGAGCGGGAGATACAATGAGCAGTTCTTC
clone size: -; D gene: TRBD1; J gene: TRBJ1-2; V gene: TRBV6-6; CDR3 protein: CASRLQGALNNYGYTF; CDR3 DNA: TGTGCCAGCAGACTACAGGGGGCGCTTAATAACTATGGCTACACCTTC
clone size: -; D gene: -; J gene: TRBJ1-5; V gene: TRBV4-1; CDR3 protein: CASSQDGRSNQPQHF; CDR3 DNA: TGCGCCAGCAGCCAAGATGGGCGAAGCAACCAGCCCCAGCATTTT
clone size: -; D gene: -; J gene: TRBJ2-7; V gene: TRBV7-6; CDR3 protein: CASSPEALPSYEQYF; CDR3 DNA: TGTGCCAGCAGCCCAGAGGCGTTACCCTCCTACGAGCAGTACTTC
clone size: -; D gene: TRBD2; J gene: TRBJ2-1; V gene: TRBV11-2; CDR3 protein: CASSYPRGVRNEQFF; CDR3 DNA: TGTGCCAGCAGTTACCCCCGGGGGGTAAGAAATGAGCAGTTCTTC
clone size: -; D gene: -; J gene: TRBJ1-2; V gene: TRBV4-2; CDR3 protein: CASSQGTGPNYGYTF; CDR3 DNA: TGTGCCAGCAGCCAAGGAACAGGGCCTAACTATGGCTACACCTTC
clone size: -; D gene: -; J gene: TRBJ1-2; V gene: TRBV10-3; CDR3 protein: CAISDFTGNGYTF; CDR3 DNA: TGTGCCATCAGTGATTTTACAGGGAATGGCTACACCTTC
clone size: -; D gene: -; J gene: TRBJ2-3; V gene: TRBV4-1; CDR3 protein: CASSPYDGAGKLDTQYF; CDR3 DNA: TGCGCCAGCAGCCCGTACGATGGGGCCGGCAAGCTAGATACGCAGTATTTT
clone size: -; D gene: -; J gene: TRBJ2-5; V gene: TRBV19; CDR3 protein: CASSERFGETQYF; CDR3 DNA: TGTGCCAGTAGCGAAAGATTCGGAGAGACCCAGTACTTC
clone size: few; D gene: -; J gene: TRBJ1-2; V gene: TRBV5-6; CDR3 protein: CASSLRTQINYGYTF; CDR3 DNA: TGTGCCAGCAGCTTGCGAACACAGATTAACTATGGCTACACCTTC